These 9 T cell receptor beta chains were sequenced from one sample in a study of T cells of healthy individuals. TCRdb recomputed calls from the 5' RACE reads with MiXCR, one row per CDR3 protein. The sample records about 100,000 distinct CDR3 sequences, approximately 16% being singletons. The source of these receptors is a human donor in good health.

Many counts were recorded for this clonotype. This chain connects TRBV27 to TRBJ1-5, with D possibly being TRBD1 (5 bases). This CDR3 has 15 amino acids. Between the trimmed V and J ends, which lost 3 bases and 5 bases, there was a span of 14 bases. CDR1 is MNHEY and CDR2 is SMNVEV in the germline V gene (reference sequence). The CDR3 protein is CASSFMAGSHQPQHF. In DNA form, the CDR3 reads TGTGCCAGCAGTTTCATGGCAGGGTCTCATCAGCCCCAGCATTTT.

There are a few counts of this clonotype. The V call is TRBV28, the J call TRBJ2-5; no clear D gene. Trimming cost V 3 bases and J 7 bases, with 6 bases left between them. Germline CDR1 reads MDHEN; CDR2 reads SYDVKM. This CDR3 has 11 residues. For the CDR3, the DNA is TGTGCCAGCAGTTTTGATGTGACCCAGTACTTC. It translates to CASSFDVTQYF. Based on the CDR3 plus reference TRBV28 and TRBJ2-5, the full variable domain is DVKVTQSSRYLVKRTGEKVFLECVQDMDHENMFWYRQDPGLGLRLIYFSYDVKMKEKGDIPEGYSVSREKKERFSLILESASTNQTSMYLCASSFDVTQYFGPGTRLLVL.

The chain links TRBV28 to TRBJ1-2, with D maybe TRBD1 (6 bases). This CDR3 has 14 residues. V lost 6 bases and J 5 bases, leaving 16 bases between the germline ends. Germline V gene sequence: CDR1 MDHEN, CDR2 SYDVKM. The CDR3 region has the DNA TGTGCCAGCAGCCTTGGGGGGGGCGCGTATGGCTACACCTTC. Amino acids: CASSLGGGAYGYTF.

This clonotype has a count of ten or more. The chain employs TRBV29-1 and TRBJ1-3; D might be TRBD1 (6 bases). The germline gives CDR1 SQVTM, CDR2 ANQGSEA. V lost 3 bases, J lost 6 bases, and 6 bases lay in between. This CDR3 has 11 amino acids. CDR3 coding DNA: TGCAGCGTTGAGGGGGCAAACACCATATATTTT. Translating it yields CSVEGANTIYF. Using reference TRBV29-1 and TRBJ1-3 for the parts outside the CDR3, the full variable domain is SAVISQKPSRDICQRGTSLTIQCQVDSQVTMMFWYRQQPGQSLTLIATANQGSEATYESGFVIDKFPISRPNLTFSTLTVSNMSPEDSSIYLCSVEGANTIYFGEGSWLTVV.

This clonotype was detected once. The CDR3 loop reads CASGSPGLGGDNEQFF. In DNA, the CDR3 is TGTGCTAGTGGTTCCCCCGGACTAGGTGGGGACAATGAGCAGTTCTTC. The V gene is TRBV12-5, the J gene TRBJ2-1; 7 bases line up with TRBD2. Germline-derived CDR1 and CDR2 are LGHNT and FRNRAP. Trimming removed 4 bases from V and 5 bases from J; junction bases left unmatched: 11. The CDR3 contains 16 residues.

The sample holds a few counts of this clonotype. V is TRBV4-2 and J is TRBJ2-7; the match to TRBD1 covers 8 bases. Germline trimming cut 1 base from V and 6 bases from J; bases unmatched to any gene: 2. The CDR3 has 13 residues. Germline V lookup: CDR1 LGHNA, CDR2 YNFKEQ. CDR3 protein: CASSQVRGPEQYF. The DNA of the CDR3 is TGTGCCAGCAGCCAAGTCAGGGGGCCCGAGCAGTACTTC.

The V call is TRBV9, the J call TRBJ2-7; D is possibly TRBD2 (6 bases). The CDR3 spans 13 residues. The V end was cut by 2 bases, the J end by 3 bases, with 9 bases between. The germline CDR1 and CDR2 sequences are SGDLS and YYNGEE. The DNA for the CDR3 is TGTGCCAGCAGCGTTGGGACTGTCTACGAGCAGTACTTC. Protein product: CASSVGTVYEQYF. Complete variable domain (other parts from reference TRBV9 and TRBJ2-7): DSGVTQTPKHLITATGQRVTLRCSPRSGDLSVYWYQQSLDQGLQFLIQYYNGEERAKGNILERFSAQQFPDLHSELNLSSLELGDSALYFCASSVGTVYEQYFGPGTRLTVT.

This clonotype was picked up many times. Relative to the germline gene, one junction end is altered; a read error may explain this. The V and J genes are TRBV12-3 or TRBV12-4 and TRBJ2-5; D remains ambiguous. The CDR3 is made up of 11 amino acids. Here the CDR3 DNA reads TGCGCCAGTTCCCTTCGGGAGACCCAGTACTTC. Translation: CASSLRETQYF.

Only a few counts were recorded for this clonotype. V usage is TRBV6-5 and J usage is TRBJ1-2; 7 bases are a match to TRBD1. Germline V lookup: CDR1 MNHEY, CDR2 SVGAGI. CDR3 length equals 15 residues. The ends lost 2 bases at V and 3 bases at J; junction bases unmatched: 6. The CDR3 sequence is CASSYQQGNYYGYTF. The CDR3 nucleotides read TGTGCCAGCAGTTACCAACAGGGGAACTACTATGGCTACACCTTC.